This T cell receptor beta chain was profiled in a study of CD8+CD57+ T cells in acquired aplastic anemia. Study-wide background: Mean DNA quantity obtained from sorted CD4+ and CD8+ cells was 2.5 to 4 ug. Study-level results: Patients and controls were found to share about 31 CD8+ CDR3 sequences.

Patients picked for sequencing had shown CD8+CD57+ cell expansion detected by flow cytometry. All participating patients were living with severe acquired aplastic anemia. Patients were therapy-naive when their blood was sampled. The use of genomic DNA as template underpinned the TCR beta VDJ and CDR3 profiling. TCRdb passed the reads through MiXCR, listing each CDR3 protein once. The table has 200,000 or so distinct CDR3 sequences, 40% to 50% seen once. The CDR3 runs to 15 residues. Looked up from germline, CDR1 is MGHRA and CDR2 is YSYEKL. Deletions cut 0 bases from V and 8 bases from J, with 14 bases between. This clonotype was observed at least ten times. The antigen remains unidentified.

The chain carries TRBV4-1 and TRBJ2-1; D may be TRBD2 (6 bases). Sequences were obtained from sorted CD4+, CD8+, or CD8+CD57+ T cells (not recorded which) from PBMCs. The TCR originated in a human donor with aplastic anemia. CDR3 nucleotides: TGCGCCAGCAGCCAAGATTGGGTAGCGGTGGATGAGCAGTTCTTC. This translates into CASSQDWVAVDEQFF.